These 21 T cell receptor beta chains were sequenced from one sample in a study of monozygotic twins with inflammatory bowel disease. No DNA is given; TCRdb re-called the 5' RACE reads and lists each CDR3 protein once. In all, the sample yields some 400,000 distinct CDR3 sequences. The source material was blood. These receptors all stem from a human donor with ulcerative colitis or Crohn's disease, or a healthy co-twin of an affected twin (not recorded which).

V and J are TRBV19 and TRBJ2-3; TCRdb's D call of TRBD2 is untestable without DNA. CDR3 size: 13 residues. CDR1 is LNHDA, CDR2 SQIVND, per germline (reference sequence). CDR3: CASTPQGTDTQYF.

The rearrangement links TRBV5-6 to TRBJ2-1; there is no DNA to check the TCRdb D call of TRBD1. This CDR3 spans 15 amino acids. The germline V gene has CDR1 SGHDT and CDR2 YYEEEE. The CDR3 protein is CASSPGGASYNEQFF.

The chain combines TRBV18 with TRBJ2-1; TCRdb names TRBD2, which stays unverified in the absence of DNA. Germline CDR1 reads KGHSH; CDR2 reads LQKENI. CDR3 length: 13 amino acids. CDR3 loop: CASSSGPSGEQFF. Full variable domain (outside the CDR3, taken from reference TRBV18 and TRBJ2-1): NAGVMQNPRHLVRRRGQEARLRCSPMKGHSHVYWYRQLPEEGLKFMVYLQKENIIDESGMPKERFSAEFPKEGPSILRIQQVVRGDSAAYFCASSSGPSGEQFFGPGTRLTVL.

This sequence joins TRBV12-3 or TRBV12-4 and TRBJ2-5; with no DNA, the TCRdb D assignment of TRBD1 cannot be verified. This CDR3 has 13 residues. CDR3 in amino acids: CATADALGGTQYF.

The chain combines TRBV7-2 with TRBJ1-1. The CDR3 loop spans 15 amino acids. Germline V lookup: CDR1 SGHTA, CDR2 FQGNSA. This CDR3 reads CASSLYRQVRLGAFF.

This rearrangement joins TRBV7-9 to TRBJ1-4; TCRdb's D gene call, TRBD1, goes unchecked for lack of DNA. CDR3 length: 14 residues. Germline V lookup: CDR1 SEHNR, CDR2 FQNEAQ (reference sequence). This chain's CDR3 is CASSRTYRGEKLFF.

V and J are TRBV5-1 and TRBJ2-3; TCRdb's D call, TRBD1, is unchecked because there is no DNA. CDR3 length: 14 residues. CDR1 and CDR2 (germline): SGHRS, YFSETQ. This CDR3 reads CASSPGSRTDTQYF.

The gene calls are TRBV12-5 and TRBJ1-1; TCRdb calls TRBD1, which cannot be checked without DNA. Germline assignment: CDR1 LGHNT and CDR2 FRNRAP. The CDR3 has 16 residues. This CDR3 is CASGLPRQGLSTEAFF. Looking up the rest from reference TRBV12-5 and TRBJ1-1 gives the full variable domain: DARVTQTPRHKVTEMGQEVTMRCQPILGHNTVFWYRQTMMQGLELLAYFRNRAPLDDSGMPKDRFSAEMPDATLATLKIQPSEPRDSAVYFCASGLPRQGLSTEAFFGQGTRLTVV.

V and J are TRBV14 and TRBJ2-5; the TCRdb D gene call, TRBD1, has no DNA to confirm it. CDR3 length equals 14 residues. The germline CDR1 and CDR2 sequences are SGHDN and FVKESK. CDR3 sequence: CASSPGTGEETQYF.

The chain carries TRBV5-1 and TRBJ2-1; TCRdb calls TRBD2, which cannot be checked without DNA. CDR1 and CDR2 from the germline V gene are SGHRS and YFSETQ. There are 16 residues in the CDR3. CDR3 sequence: CASSLSLAGEYNEQFF.

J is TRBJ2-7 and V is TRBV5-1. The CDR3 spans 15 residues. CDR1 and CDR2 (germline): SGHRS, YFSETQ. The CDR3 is CASSLARFPSYEQYF. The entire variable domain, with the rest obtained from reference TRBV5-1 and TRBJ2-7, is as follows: KAGVTQTPRYLIKTRGQQVTLSCSPISGHRSVSWYQQTPGQGLQFLFEYFSETQRNKGNFPGRFSGRQFSNSRSEMNVSTLELGDSALYLCASSLARFPSYEQYFGPGTRLTVT.

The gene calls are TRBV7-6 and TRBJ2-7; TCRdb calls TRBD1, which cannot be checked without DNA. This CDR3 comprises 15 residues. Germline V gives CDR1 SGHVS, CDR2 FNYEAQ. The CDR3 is CASSPGQGAAYEQYF.

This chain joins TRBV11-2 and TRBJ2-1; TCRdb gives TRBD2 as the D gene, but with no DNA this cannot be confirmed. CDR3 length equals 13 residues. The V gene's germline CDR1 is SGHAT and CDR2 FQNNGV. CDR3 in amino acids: CASTQDWRNEQFF.

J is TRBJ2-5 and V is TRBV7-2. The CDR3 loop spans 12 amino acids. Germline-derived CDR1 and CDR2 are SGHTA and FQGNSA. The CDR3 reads CASSPQLETQYF.

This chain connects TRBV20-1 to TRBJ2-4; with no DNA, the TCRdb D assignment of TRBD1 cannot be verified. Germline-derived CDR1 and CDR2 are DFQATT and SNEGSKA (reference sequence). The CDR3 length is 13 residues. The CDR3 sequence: CSAATDRGNIQYF.

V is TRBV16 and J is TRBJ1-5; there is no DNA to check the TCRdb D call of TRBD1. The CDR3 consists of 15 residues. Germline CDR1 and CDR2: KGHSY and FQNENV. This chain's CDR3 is CASSQSSPGSQPQHF. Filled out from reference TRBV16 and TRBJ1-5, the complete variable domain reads GEEVAQTPKHLVRGEGQKAKLYCAPIKGHSYVFWYQQVLKNEFKFLISFQNENVFDETGMPKERFSAKCLPNSPCSLEIQATKLEDSAVYFCASSQSSPGSQPQHFGDGTRLSIL.

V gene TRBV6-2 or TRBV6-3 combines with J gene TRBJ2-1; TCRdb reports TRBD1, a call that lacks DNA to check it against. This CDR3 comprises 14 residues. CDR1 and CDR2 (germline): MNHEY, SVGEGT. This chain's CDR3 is CASGAGSSYNEQFF.

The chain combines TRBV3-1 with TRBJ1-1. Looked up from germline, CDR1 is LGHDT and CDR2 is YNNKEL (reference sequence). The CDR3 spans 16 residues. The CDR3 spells CASSRIWGGGGNEAFF.

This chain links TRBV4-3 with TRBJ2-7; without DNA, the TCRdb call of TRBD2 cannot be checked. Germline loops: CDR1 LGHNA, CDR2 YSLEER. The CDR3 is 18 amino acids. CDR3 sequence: CASSQDGGQAGGIYEQYF.

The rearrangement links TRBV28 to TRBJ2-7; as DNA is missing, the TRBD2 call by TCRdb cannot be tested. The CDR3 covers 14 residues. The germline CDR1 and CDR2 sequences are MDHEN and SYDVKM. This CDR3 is CASSPSGRNYEQYF.

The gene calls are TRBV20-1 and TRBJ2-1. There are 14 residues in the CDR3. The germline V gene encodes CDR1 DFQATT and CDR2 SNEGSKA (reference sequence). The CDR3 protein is CSARSGVESYEQFF.